The rows below give T cell receptor beta chains drawn from one sample of a study of shared clonotypes between healthy human individuals. Here immunoSEQ multiplex PCR was the method, and the copy in TCRdb shows in-frame clones only, minus some. The profile shows some 500,000 clones, 77% of them singletons. The specimen sequenced was PBMCs. All receptors come from a woman aged 40 to 55 in good health. Some clones in this sample may be carry-over from other donors' samples. Both conserved end residues are part of each CDR3. A D gene is named only where the DNA matches it firmly. Only some rows state a clone size, as once, few, many or a class for expanded clones.

clone_size: NA
v_call: TRBV7-3
j_call: TRBJ2-3
d_call: NA
cdr3_aa: CASSSSRGGTQYF
cdr3_nt: TGTGCCAGCAGCTCGTCGCGAGGGGGTACGCAGTATTTT

clone_size: NA
v_call: TRBV5-1
j_call: TRBJ1-1
d_call: NA
cdr3_aa: CASSPQLTNTEAFF
cdr3_nt: TGCGCCAGCAGCCCCCAACTGACGAACACTGAAGCTTTCTTT

clone_size: once
v_call: TRBV4-3
j_call: TRBJ2-7
d_call: TRBD2
cdr3_aa: CASSPGGGYEQYF
cdr3_nt: TGCGCCAGCAGCCCCGGGGGGGGCTACGAGCAGTACTTC

clone_size: NA
v_call: TRBV11-2
j_call: TRBJ2-5
d_call: NA
cdr3_aa: CASSPTVLLGETQYF
cdr3_nt: TGTGCCAGCAGCCCCACCGTATTGTTGGGGGAGACCCAGTACTTC

clone_size: NA
v_call: TRBV19
j_call: TRBJ2-3
d_call: TRBD2
cdr3_aa: CASSLAGDGDTQYF
cdr3_nt: TGTGCCAGTAGTCTGGCGGGAGACGGGGATACGCAGTATTTT

clone_size: NA
v_call: TRBV11-2
j_call: TRBJ2-3
d_call: NA
cdr3_aa: CASKQLGDSTDTQYF
cdr3_nt: TGTGCCAGCAAGCAGCTTGGGGACAGCACAGATACGCAGTATTTT

clone_size: NA
v_call: TRBV28
j_call: TRBJ1-2
d_call: TRBD1
cdr3_aa: CASSLQGQTYYGYTF
cdr3_nt: TGTGCCAGCAGTCTTCAGGGACAGACTTACTATGGCTACACCTTC

clone_size: NA
v_call: TRBV27
j_call: TRBJ2-1
d_call: TRBD2
cdr3_aa: CASRAGLELNEQFF
cdr3_nt: TGTGCCAGCAGGGCTGGACTAGAGTTGAATGAGCAGTTCTTC

clone_size: NA
v_call: TRBV28
j_call: TRBJ1-2
d_call: NA
cdr3_aa: CASSLGAYYGYTF
cdr3_nt: TGTGCCAGCAGTCTCGGGGCTTACTATGGCTACACCTTC

clone_size: many
v_call: TRBV27
j_call: TRBJ1-2
d_call: NA
cdr3_aa: CASSLRGPNYGYTF
cdr3_nt: TGTGCCAGCAGTTTACGCGGCCCTAACTATGGCTACACCTTC

clone_size: once
v_call: TRBV18
j_call: TRBJ2-7
d_call: TRBD1
cdr3_aa: CASSQGQGKHEQYF
cdr3_nt: TGTGCCAGCTCCCAGGGACAGGGAAAACACGAGCAGTACTTC

clone_size: NA
v_call: TRBV2
j_call: TRBJ1-4
d_call: NA
cdr3_aa: CASNTGRANEKLFF
cdr3_nt: TGTGCCAGCAATACAGGGAGAGCCAATGAAAAACTGTTTTTT

clone_size: NA
v_call: TRBV2
j_call: TRBJ1-4
d_call: TRBD1
cdr3_aa: CASNPGGFGEKLFF
cdr3_nt: TGTGCCAGCAACCCAGGGGGCTTTGGGGAAAAACTGTTTTTT

clone_size: NA
v_call: TRBV6-6
j_call: TRBJ1-5
d_call: NA
cdr3_aa: CASSYRGGLNQPQHF
cdr3_nt: TGTGCCAGCAGTTACAGGGGGGGTTTAAATCAGCCCCAGCATTTT

clone_size: once
v_call: TRBV4-1
j_call: TRBJ2-7
d_call: NA
cdr3_aa: CASSRLGAKRWHEQYF
cdr3_nt: TGCGCCAGCAGCCGCCTTGGGGCCAAACGGTGGCACGAGCAGTACTTC

clone_size: NA
v_call: TRBV5-4
j_call: TRBJ2-7
d_call: TRBD2
cdr3_aa: CASSRRLAGEYEQYF
cdr3_nt: TGTGCCAGCAGCCGTAGACTAGCGGGAGAGTACGAGCAGTACTTC

clone_size: NA
v_call: TRBV6-5
j_call: TRBJ1-1
d_call: NA
cdr3_aa: CASSYSGTNTEAFF
cdr3_nt: TGTGCCAGCAGTTACTCCGGCACCAACACTGAAGCTTTCTTT

clone_size: NA
v_call: TRBV7-2
j_call: TRBJ2-5
d_call: NA
cdr3_aa: CASSLYRDLETQYF
cdr3_nt: TGTGCCAGCAGCCTTTACAGGGATTTGGAGACCCAGTACTTC

clone_size: NA
v_call: TRBV29-1
j_call: TRBJ2-7
d_call: TRBD2
cdr3_aa: CSVGTSGAYEQYF
cdr3_nt: TGCAGCGTTGGTACTAGCGGGGCCTACGAGCAGTACTTC

clone_size: NA
v_call: TRBV4-2
j_call: TRBJ1-5
d_call: TRBD1
cdr3_aa: CASSQTGQSQGPQHF
cdr3_nt: TGTGCCAGCAGCCAAACGGGACAGTCCCAGGGGCCCCAGCATTTT

clone_size: NA
v_call: TRBV7-8
j_call: TRBJ2-1
d_call: NA
cdr3_aa: CASSPRSSLGSYNEQFF
cdr3_nt: TGTGCCAGCAGCCCCCGCTCGTCTTTGGGCTCCTACAATGAGCAGTTCTTC

clone_size: NA
v_call: TRBV9
j_call: TRBJ2-3
d_call: TRBD2
cdr3_aa: CASSVVGTSQDTQYF
cdr3_nt: TGTGCCAGCAGCGTAGTTGGGACTAGCCAAGATACGCAGTATTTT

clone_size: NA
v_call: TRBV30
j_call: TRBJ2-3
d_call: NA
cdr3_aa: CAWSPLSGPTDTQYF
cdr3_nt: TGTGCCTGGAGTCCTCTATCGGGCCCCACAGATACGCAGTATTTT

clone_size: once
v_call: TRBV11-1
j_call: TRBJ2-7
d_call: TRBD2
cdr3_aa: CASSSGLAGVNEQYF
cdr3_nt: TGTGCCAGCAGCTCCGGACTAGCGGGAGTGAACGAGCAGTACTTC

clone_size: few
v_call: TRBV18
j_call: TRBJ2-6
d_call: NA
cdr3_aa: CASSPLGSGANVLTF
cdr3_nt: TGTGCCAGCTCCCCCCTCGGCTCTGGGGCCAACGTCCTGACTTTC

clone_size: NA
v_call: TRBV7-9
j_call: TRBJ2-2
d_call: NA
cdr3_aa: CASSWFHGTGELFF
cdr3_nt: TGTGCCAGCAGCTGGTTTCATGGGACCGGGGAGCTGTTTTTT

clone_size: few
v_call: TRBV28
j_call: TRBJ1-5
d_call: NA
cdr3_aa: CASSFGGASNQPQHF
cdr3_nt: TGTGCCAGCAGTTTTGGGGGGGCTAGCAATCAGCCCCAGCATTTT

clone_size: NA
v_call: TRBV7-7
j_call: TRBJ2-7
d_call: NA
cdr3_aa: CASSLALVGQPAEEQYF
cdr3_nt: TGTGCTAGCAGCTTAGCGCTAGTTGGACAGCCCGCTGAGGAGCAGTACTTC

clone_size: NA
v_call: TRBV19
j_call: TRBJ2-4
d_call: NA
cdr3_aa: CASSKRTSGQAKNIQYF
cdr3_nt: TGTGCCAGTAGTAAAAGGACTTCAGGTCAAGCCAAAAACATTCAGTACTTC